Listed here are 6 T cell receptor beta chains from one sample, sequenced in a study of CD8 T cells in ankylosing spondylitis. A single record per CDR3 protein comes from TCRdb applying MiXCR to the 5' RACE reads. In the table there are hundreds of thousands of distinct CDR3 sequences, around 21% of which are singletons. Sequenced: blood, either unsorted or a sorted T cell fraction (not recorded which). These TCRs come from a female donor with ankylosing spondylitis or in good health (not recorded which).

The chain carries TRBV24-1 and TRBJ2-5, with 9 bases fitting TRBD1. The germline V gene has CDR1 KGHDR and CDR2 SFDVKD. Trimming cost V 4 bases and J 4 bases; bases outside gene matches: 9. The CDR3 is 16 residues long. This CDR3 reads CATSDRQGVGRETQYF. The CDR3 nucleotides read TGTGCCACCAGTGACCGACAGGGGGTGGGTAGAGAGACCCAGTACTTC.

V gene TRBV4-2 combines with J gene TRBJ2-7; D uncertain. Trimming took off 0 bases at V and 2 bases at J, with 8 bases between the two ends. The germline V gene encodes CDR1 LGHNA and CDR2 YNFKEQ. The CDR3 is made up of 14 amino acids. The CDR3 spells CASSQEFRAYEQYF. CDR3 nucleotide sequence: TGTGCCAGCAGCCAAGAGTTCCGGGCCTACGAGCAGTACTTC.

The sample holds a few counts of this clonotype. The chain combines TRBV5-4 with TRBJ2-7, with 9 bases that match TRBD1. V gave up 4 bases and J gave up 2 bases; unmatched junction bases: 7. Per germline, CDR1 SGHNT and CDR2 YYREEE (reference sequence). This CDR3 has 15 amino acids. CDR3 coding DNA: TGTGCCAGCAGCGTTCAGGGGACAGGGCCCTACGAGCAGTACTTC. Its protein is CASSVQGTGPYEQYF.

V is TRBV12-3 or TRBV12-4 and J is TRBJ2-3; the D gene is possibly TRBD1 (5 bases). The CDR3 spans 14 residues. Deletions cut 8 bases from V and 2 bases from J, with 14 bases between. The DNA of the CDR3 is TGTGCCAGCGGATCAACAGGTACCACAGATACGCAGTATTTT. It yields the protein CASGSTGTTDTQYF.

This clonotype was counted a few times. The CDR3 region is CSARRNGLLNTEAFF. The CDR3 coding sequence is TGCAGTGCTAGGAGGAACGGACTCTTGAACACTGAAGCTTTCTTT. The genes are TRBV20-1 and TRBJ1-1; D is ambiguous. In germline, CDR1 is DFQATT, CDR2 SNEGSKA (reference sequence). V was trimmed by 3 bases and J by 0 bases, leaving 14 bases between them. This CDR3 has 15 amino acids.

This clonotype was detected a few times. V gene TRBV7-9 combines with J gene TRBJ2-5, with a weak D call TRBD2 (5 bases). This CDR3 has 17 amino acids. With 5 bases removed from V and 4 bases from J, the gap between germline ends came to 23 bases. Germline V gene sequence: CDR1 SEHNR, CDR2 FQNEAQ (reference sequence). CDR3 loop: CASSPYGGGIAIETQYF. CDR3 DNA sequence: TGTGCCAGCAGCCCCTACGGCGGTGGGATAGCGATAGAGACCCAGTACTTC.